This T cell receptor (beta chain) was documented in a study of blood T cell repertoires in COVID-19. Study details: From T cells, B-cell-depleted T cells, or PBMCs came the material, which was cDNA or gDNA.

This clone was detected once. This table comes from immunoSEQ multiplex PCR, and its TCRdb copy is limited to in-frame clones, with some not included. The data contain 310,000 or so clones, almost 90% of them singletons. CDR3 length: 15 amino acids. Germline CDR1 SGHRS, CDR2 YFSETQ. V lost 4 bases, J lost 1 base, and 14 bases lay in between. The TCR sequence derives from a woman aged 25-40 years with COVID-19, enrolled during active disease. The chain uses TRBV5-1 and TRBJ1-1; the D gene is possibly TRBD1 (5 bases). Source material: peripheral blood. The CDR3 nucleotides are TGCGCCAGCAGCCCCCAAGGGGTCCCGAACACTGAAGCTTTCTTT. It is translated as CASSPQGVPNTEAFF.